Listed below are T cell receptor beta chains from one sample, sequenced in a study of control samples from healthy donors and cancer patients. Sequencing was performed with immunoSEQ multiplex PCR; in TCRdb, only in-frame clones are kept and a portion is missing. The sample has some 87,000 clones, around 91% seen once. Material for sequencing was blood. The origin of the receptors is a man in his thirties or forties in good health. Each CDR3 is given with its conserved first and last residue. The order of the fields is clone size, V gene, J gene, D gene, CDR3 protein, CDR3 DNA. D genes are given only for firm matches. The listing skips clone size in some rows; elsewhere it reads once, few, many or a size class.

>-|TRBV12-3/TRBV12-4|TRBJ2-3|-
CASGGTVEDTQYF
TGTGCCAGCGGAGGGACAGTCGAAGATACGCAGTATTTT
>-|TRBV15|TRBJ1-5|-
CATSSRSGNNQPQHF
TGTGCCACCAGCAGTAGATCCGGGAACAATCAGCCCCAGCATTTT
>-|TRBV6-5|TRBJ1-4|-
CASRLQATNEKLFF
TGTGCCAGCAGGCTACAGGCAACTAATGAAAAACTGTTTTTT
>-|TRBV10-3|TRBJ2-3|TRBD2
CAISAHTKNSGGATTDTLNRIYF
TGTGCCATCAGTGCGCATACCAAAAATAGCGGGGGGGCCACCACTGACACTCTTAATAGAATATATTTT
>-|TRBV6-4|TRBJ1-4|TRBD1
CASSDPDLRDRDF
TGTGCCAGCAGTGACCCGGATCTACGGGACAGGGATTTT
>-|TRBV10-1|TRBJ2-1|-
CASSESGGLPYNEQFF
TGCGCCAGCAGTGAGTCCGGGGGGCTTCCTTACAATGAGCAGTTCTTC
>-|TRBV19|TRBJ1-5|-
CASSIFFDSNQPQHF
TGTGCCAGTAGTATTTTTTTCGATAGCAATCAGCCCCAGCATTTT
>-|TRBV11-3|TRBJ2-5|TRBD2
CASSLGAGREETQYF
TGTGCCAGCAGCTTAGGCGCAGGGAGGGAGGAGACCCAGTACTTC
>-|TRBV5-1|TRBJ1-3|-
CASSSPQGNTIYF
TGCGCCAGCAGCTCGCCCCAGGGAAACACCATATATTTT
>-|TRBV6-5|TRBJ2-3|-
CASMGRKVGSDTQYF
TGTGCCAGCATGGGGCGGAAGGTGGGGTCAGATACGCAGTATTTT
>-|TRBV28|TRBJ1-1|TRBD1
CASSLLGQGGMNTEAFF
TGTGCCAGCAGTTTATTAGGACAGGGAGGCATGAACACTGAAGCTTTCTTT
>-|TRBV18|TRBJ1-5|-
CASSPMSADQPQHF
TGTGCCAGCTCACCAATGTCCGCTGATCAGCCCCAGCATTTT
>-|TRBV6-1|TRBJ2-7|-
CASSDWGTSYEQYF
TGTGCCAGCAGTGATTGGGGGACCTCCTACGAGCAGTACTTC
>-|TRBV3-1/TRBV3-2|TRBJ1-1|TRBD1
CASINRGNTEAFF
TGTGCCAGCATCAACAGGGGGAACACTGAAGCTTTCTTT
>once|TRBV7-9|TRBJ1-1|-
CASSLHLNTEAFF
TGTGCCAGCAGCTTACACCTTAACACTGAAGCTTTCTTT
>-|TRBV10-2|TRBJ2-7|-
CASSDPGHTYEQYF
TGCGCCAGCAGTGACCCGGGACACACCTACGAGCAGTACTTC
>-|TRBV6-4|TRBJ2-1|TRBD1
CASSPGQGANNEQFF
TGTGCCAGCAGTCCGGGACAGGGGGCCAACAATGAGCAGTTCTTC
>-|TRBV5-4|TRBJ2-1|TRBD2
CASSPPGTRSNEQFF
TGTGCCAGCAGCCCGCCAGGGACTAGAAGTAATGAGCAGTTCTTC
>-|TRBV6-6|TRBJ2-3|-
CASSSMDTVTDTQYF
TGTGCCAGCAGTTCTATGGACACCGTCACAGATACGCAGTATTTT
>-|TRBV7-9|TRBJ1-4|TRBD1
CASSLDATGGSEKLFF
TGTGCCAGCAGCTTAGATGCGACAGGGGGGAGTGAAAAACTGTTTTTT
>once|TRBV10-1|TRBJ2-1|TRBD2
CASSEQAGSYNEQFF
TGCGCCAGCAGTGAACAAGCGGGGTCCTACAATGAGCAGTTCTTC
>-|TRBV12-5|TRBJ2-1|TRBD2
CASGLVPGASGTYEQFF
TGTGCTAGTGGTTTGGTACCGGGGGCTAGCGGGACCTATGAGCAGTTCTTC
>-|TRBV19|TRBJ1-6|-
CASSIKGVSSYNSPLHF
TGTGCCAGTAGTATCAAAGGGGTGAGCTCCTATAATTCACCCCTCCACTTT
>-|TRBV3-1/TRBV3-2|TRBJ2-7|-
CASSQGGRYEQYF
TGTGCCAGCAGCCAAGGAGGACGGTACGAGCAGTACTTC
>-|TRBV28|TRBJ2-7|-
CASSLPSTEEQYF
TGTGCCAGCAGTTTACCGTCCACTGAGGAGCAGTACTTC
>-|TRBV6-4|TRBJ2-2|-
CASSDRTGELFF
TGTGCCAGCAGTGACCGCACCGGGGAGCTGTTTTTT
>-|TRBV10-3|TRBJ2-7|-
CAISRQGGEQYF
TGTGCCATCAGCCGACAGGGAGGCGAGCAGTACTTC
>-|TRBV24-1|TRBJ2-7|-
CATSGRWALGNEQYF
TGTGCCACCAGTGGTCGGTGGGCCTTGGGTAACGAGCAGTACTTC
>-|TRBV7-2|TRBJ2-3|TRBD1
CASSPRQGARTDTQYF
TGTGCCAGCAGCCCAAGACAGGGGGCGCGCACAGATACGCAGTATTTT
>-|TRBV12-3/TRBV12-4|TRBJ2-1|-
CASSSTSHSEQFF
TGTGCCAGCAGTTCAACTAGCCATAGTGAGCAGTTCTTC
>once|TRBV2|TRBJ1-5|-
CASSRGQGGNQPQHF
TGTGCCAGCAGCCGGGGCCAGGGCGGCAATCAGCCCCAGCATTTT
>-|TRBV7-6|TRBJ2-6|-
CASSDSGSGANVLTF
TGTGCCAGCAGTGACAGTGGGTCCGGGGCCAACGTCCTGACTTTC
>once|TRBV18|TRBJ2-3|TRBD2
CASSTSGVPSTDTQYF
TGTGCCAGCTCGACTAGCGGGGTCCCTAGCACAGATACGCAGTATTTT
>-|TRBV3-1/TRBV3-2|TRBJ1-4|-
CASSPGSGLFF
TGTGCCAGCAGCCCGGGAAGCGGACTGTTTTTT
>-|TRBV5-1|TRBJ2-7|TRBD1
CASSSHQGQAIYEQYF
TGCGCCAGCAGCTCCCACCAGGGACAGGCCATCTACGAGCAGTACTTC
>-|TRBV11-2|TRBJ1-5|-
CASSLVAGGQPQHF
TGTGCCAGCAGCTTAGTCGCAGGTGGGCAGCCCCAGCATTTT
>-|TRBV7-9|TRBJ1-1|-
CASSLGPALTEAFF
TGTGCCAGCAGCTTAGGACCGGCTCTCACTGAAGCTTTCTTT
>-|TRBV5-1|TRBJ2-2|TRBD1
CASSYTGTGFNTGELFF
TGCGCCAGCAGCTATACCGGGACAGGTTTTAACACCGGGGAGCTGTTTTTT
>-|TRBV11-2|TRBJ1-2|-
CASSLGVNNYGYTF
TGTGCCAGCAGCCTTGGGGTTAATAACTATGGCTACACCTTC
>once|TRBV2|TRBJ2-5|-
CASSVQGLGETQYF
TGTGCCAGCAGCGTACAGGGTCTTGGGGAGACCCAGTACTTC
>-|TRBV6-4|TRBJ1-2|-
CASSAGYGYTF
TGTGCCAGCAGTGCAGGCTATGGCTACACCTTC
>-|TRBV9|TRBJ1-2|-
CASSVATRPNYGYTF
TGTGCCAGCAGCGTAGCTACCAGACCTAACTATGGCTACACCTTC
>-|TRBV10-2|TRBJ2-2|-
CASSDRNTGELFF
TGCGCCAGCAGTGACAGGAACACCGGGGAGCTGTTTTTT
>-|TRBV5-4|TRBJ1-2|-
CASSLASINGYTF
TGTGCCAGCAGCTTGGCCTCTATTAATGGCTACACCTTC
>-|TRBV6-2/TRBV6-3|TRBJ2-1|-
CASSYSGNEQFF
TGTGCCAGCAGTTACTCGGGGAATGAGCAGTTCTTC
>-|TRBV27|TRBJ1-2|TRBD1
CASSSQGAFYGYTF
TGTGCCAGCAGTAGCCAGGGGGCGTTCTATGGCTACACCTTC
>-|TRBV5-8|TRBJ1-1|TRBD1
CASSFTGVLDTEAFF
TGTGCCAGCAGCTTTACAGGGGTGTTGGACACTGAAGCTTTCTTT
>-|TRBV19|TRBJ2-4|-
CASSIGRTTLGGAKNIQYF
TGTGCCAGTAGTATAGGTCGAACCACCCTGGGAGGAGCCAAAAACATTCAGTACTTC
>once|TRBV18|TRBJ2-2|TRBD1
CASSRDRDRSTGELFF
TGTGCCAGCTCACGGGACAGGGATCGAAGCACCGGGGAGCTGTTTTTT
>-|TRBV7-9|TRBJ2-1|-
CASSDGGVPQFF
TGTGCCAGCAGTGACGGAGGCGTACCGCAGTTCTTC
>-|TRBV3-1/TRBV3-2|TRBJ1-6|TRBD1
CASSQGGQGAQNSPLHF
TGTGCCAGCAGCCAAGGTGGACAGGGGGCGCAGAATTCACCCCTCCACTTT
>-|TRBV9|TRBJ1-4|-
CASSPTGTTNEKLFF
TGTGCCAGCAGCCCAACCGGGACAACTAATGAAAAACTGTTTTTT
>few|TRBV5-6|TRBJ2-7|-
CASSLDLPYEQYF
TGTGCCAGCAGCTTGGATCTCCCCTACGAGCAGTACTTC